This section outlines one T cell receptor beta chain sequence together with its context. CDR3 size: 13 residues. V was shortened by 4 bases and J by 4 bases, with 8 bases between the two germline ends. This sample was included in a study of blood T cell repertoires in COVID-19. Across the whole study: Acute and convalescent COVID-19 samples came from the United States, Italy and Spain.

The cohort comprised adults aged roughly 18 to 95 years residing in around 25 US areas. Self-reported history from a screening survey and questionnaire set each donor's cohort. Each exposed participant met a COVID-19 case in the 2 weeks preceding study entry. Clones were sequenced by immunoSEQ multiplex PCR, and TCRdb holds only the in-frame ones, with some missing. The sample includes approximately 300,000 clones, roughly nine tenths of them seen just once. Material: PBMCs or T cells enriched from blood (not recorded which). The chain couples TRBV12-3 or TRBV12-4 to TRBJ1-5, with D uncertain. This TCR was sampled from a woman younger than 45 who had been exposed to COVID-19. The chain's CDR3 is CASSYGVNQPQHF. CDR3 in DNA: TGTGCCAGCAGTTACGGGGTTAATCAGCCCCAGCATTTT.